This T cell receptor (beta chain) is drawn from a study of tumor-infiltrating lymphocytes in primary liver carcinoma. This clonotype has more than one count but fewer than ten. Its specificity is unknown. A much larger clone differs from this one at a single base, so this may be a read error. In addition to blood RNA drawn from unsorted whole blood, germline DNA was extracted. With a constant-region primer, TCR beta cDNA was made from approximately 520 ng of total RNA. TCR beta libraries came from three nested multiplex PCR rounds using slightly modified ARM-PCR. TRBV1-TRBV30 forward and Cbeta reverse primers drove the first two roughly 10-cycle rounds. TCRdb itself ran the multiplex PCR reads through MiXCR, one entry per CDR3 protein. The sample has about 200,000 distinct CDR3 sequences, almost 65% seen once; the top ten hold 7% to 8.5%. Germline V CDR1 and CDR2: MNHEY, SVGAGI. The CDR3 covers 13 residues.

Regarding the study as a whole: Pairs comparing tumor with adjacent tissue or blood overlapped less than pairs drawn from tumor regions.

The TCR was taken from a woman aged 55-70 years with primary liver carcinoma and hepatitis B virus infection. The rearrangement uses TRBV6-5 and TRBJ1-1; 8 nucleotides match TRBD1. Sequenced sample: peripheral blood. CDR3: CVSSLPSDRETFF. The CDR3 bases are TGTGTCAGCAGTCTACCTTCGGACAGGGAAACTTTCTTT.